This T cell receptor (beta chain) was captured by sequencing in a study of shared clonotypes between healthy human individuals. Study-level findings and limits: In having few donors, the study represented limited genetic and exposure-history diversity. An anticipated effect of sequencing depth on clonotype sharing among donors was recognized. It was only blood that was sampled, and tissue repertoires likely differ.

In regard to this clone: Its antigen is undetermined.

Here immunoSEQ multiplex PCR was the method, and the copy in TCRdb shows in-frame clones only, minus some. Here the sample spans roughly 490,000 clones, around 80% being singletons. Germline CDR1 GTSNPN, CDR2 SVGIG (reference sequence). CDR3 length: 15 residues. V shed 0 bases, J shed 8 bases, and the junction held 7 bases outside the gene matches. Every donor, a Caucasian adult, lived in Nashville, Tennessee. Sequencing was done on a sample of PBMCs. The receptor comes from a woman between 35 and 50 years old in good health. Some clones in this sample may be carry-over from other donors' samples. This sequence joins TRBV30 and TRBJ1-6, with TRBD1 matching over 7 bases. The CDR3 DNA reads as TGTGCCTGGAGTGTACGGGACAGTCGGTATTCACCCCTCCACTTT. Translated, it gives CAWSVRDSRYSPLHF.